This entry concerns a single TCR beta chain. Antigen: not known. The data are from a study of T cell responses to AZD1222 COVID-19 vaccine. Study-level background: It was second doses at about 4 or about 12 weeks that were pooled.

V was cut by 1 base and J by 1 base, with 19 bases left in between. Germline CDR1 and CDR2: MGHRA and YSYEKL. The CDR3 is 18 amino acids. Measured with immunoSEQ multiplex PCR; TCRdb has only the in-frame clones, and not every one. This table has more than 100,000 clones, roughly 91% appearing once. Study observations and caveats: Reportedly, close to half of spike-specific TCRs are directed against unmutated variant regions. Regions 160-218 and 743-854 dominated among vaccine-associated CD4 TCRs spanning spike.

The sequenced sample was peripheral blood, obtained on day 0 of AZD1222 vaccination. The genes are TRBV4-1 and TRBJ1-1; TRBD1 is a possible D gene (5 bases). This receptor was taken from an adult in good health. The CDR3 DNA reads TGCGCCAGCAGCCAAGGGCAGGGAGGACCTCGGAGGAACACTGAAGCTTTCTTT. It specifies CASSQGQGGPRRNTEAFF.